The 6 T cell receptor beta chains in this list originate from one sample, sequenced in a study of CD8 T cells in Susac syndrome. With random hexamers, roughly 0.45 to 1 ug RNA was reverse transcribed. TCRdb processed the immunoSEQ multiplex PCR reads anew with MiXCR; each CDR3 protein has one entry. The data contain roughly 200,000 distinct CDR3 sequences, about 94% of them seen just once; the ten biggest clones take up approximately 0.1%. Material for sequencing was CD4+ T cells from PBMCs. All receptors come from a human donor in good health.

The chain's CDR3 is CASRRNPRWPYF. The CDR3 DNA is TGTGCCAGCAGGAGGAACCCCCGTTGGCCGTATTTT. The chain combines TRBV2 with TRBJ2-3; D gene uncertain. The ends were cut back, 6 bases at V and 14 bases at J, with 18 bases in the middle. The CDR3 has 12 amino acids. The germline CDR1 and CDR2 sequences are SNHLY and FYNNEI.

A single count supports this clonotype. The chain links TRBV20-1 to TRBJ2-3; 12 nucleotides align to TRBD2. Germline values: CDR1 DFQATT, CDR2 SNEGSKA (reference sequence). Losses at the gene ends were 2 bases for V and 1 base for J; bases not matched to a gene: 7. The CDR3 has 17 amino acids. CDR3 protein: CSARPTTSGSGTDTQYF. In DNA, the CDR3 is TGCAGTGCTAGACCAACGACTAGCGGGAGCGGCACAGATACGCAGTATTTT.

V is TRBV4-3 and J is TRBJ1-2, with a tentative D call TRBD1 (6 bases). Trimming removed 0 bases from V and 7 bases from J, with 15 bases in between. Germline assignment: CDR1 LGHNA and CDR2 YSLEER. This CDR3 contains 15 residues. CDR3 amino acids: CASSQDDRNELGYTF. Written as DNA, the CDR3 is TGCGCCAGCAGCCAAGATGACAGGAATGAACTTGGCTACACCTTC.

V and J are TRBV29-1 and TRBJ2-5; D gene unclear. Deletions cut 3 bases from V and 5 bases from J, with 4 bases between. CDR3 length equals 10 residues. Looked up from germline, CDR1 is SQVTM and CDR2 is ANQGSEA. CDR3 sequence (DNA): TGCAGCGTTGATCGGGAGACCCAGTACTTC. This sequence encodes CSVDRETQYF.

The rearrangement links TRBV18 to TRBJ2-3; 9 bases fit TRBD2. CDR1 KGHSH and CDR2 LQKENI come from the germline V gene. V trimming: 2 bases; J trimming: 2 bases; junction bases outside the gene matches: 2. The CDR3 spans 15 residues. The CDR3 sequence: CASSPASGITDTQYF. The CDR3 DNA sequence: TGTGCCAGCTCACCAGCTAGCGGGATCACAGATACGCAGTATTTT. Variable domain in full (rest from reference TRBV18 and TRBJ2-3): NAGVMQNPRHLVRRRGQEARLRCSPMKGHSHVYWYRQLPEEGLKFMVYLQKENIIDESGMPKERFSAEFPKEGPSILRIQQVVRGDSAAYFCASSPASGITDTQYFGPGTRLTVL.

The chain links TRBV28 to TRBJ2-3; D call uncertain. From germline, CDR1 is MDHEN and CDR2 SYDVKM. CDR3 length: 15 amino acids. V lost 3 bases and J lost 2, with 12 bases in between. The CDR3 nucleotides are TGTGCCAGCAGTTTCTGGACGTCCTCCACAGATACGCAGTATTTT. It translates to CASSFWTSSTDTQYF.